The rows below give T cell receptor beta chains drawn from one sample of a study of T cell responses to AZD1222 COVID-19 vaccine. Using immunoSEQ multiplex PCR, the repertoire was profiled, and TCRdb retains in-frame clones only, with some absent. The sample lists more than 150,000 clones, approximately 92% occurring once. Sample: peripheral blood, taken on day 0 of AZD1222 vaccination. These TCRs come from an adult in good health. Both conserved end residues are part of each CDR3. A D gene is named only where the DNA matches it firmly. Some rows have no size entry. The others give once, few or many, or a class for an expanded clone.

CDR3 length | J gene | clone size | D gene | V gene | CDR3 protein | CDR3 DNA
16 | TRBJ1-1 | few | TRBD1 | TRBV12-5 | CASGGSGGRTNPEAFF | TGTGCTAGTGGGGGCTCAGGGGGTCGGACGAATCCTGAAGCTTTCTTT
13 | TRBJ1-1 | . | . | TRBV19 | CASHRVGNTEAFF | TGTGCCAGTCACAGGGTAGGGAACACTGAAGCTTTCTTT
16 | TRBJ1-2 | . | . | TRBV6-2/TRBV6-3 | CASSIANRAADYGYTF | TGTGCCAGCAGCATAGCAAACAGGGCCGCGGACTATGGCTACACCTTC
12 | TRBJ2-5 | . | . | TRBV7-9 | CASSLKVETQYF | TGTGCCAGCAGCTTAAAGGTGGAGACCCAGTACTTC
13 | TRBJ2-1 | . | . | TRBV11-2 | CASSLYRGNEQFF | TGTGCCAGCAGCTTATATAGGGGGAATGAGCAGTTCTTC
13 | TRBJ2-1 | . | . | TRBV12-3/TRBV12-4 | CASRSPDNNEQFF | TGTGCCAGCAGAAGCCCAGACAACAATGAGCAGTTCTTC
15 | TRBJ1-1 | . | . | TRBV15 | CATSRDLKGGTEAFF | TGTGCCACCAGCAGAGATTTGAAGGGGGGGACTGAAGCTTTCTTT
16 | TRBJ2-3 | . | . | TRBV11-2 | CASSLRRVSGLRGQYF | TGTGCCAGCAGCCTACGGCGGGTGTCAGGTTTGAGGGGGCAGTATTTT
14 | TRBJ1-2 | . | TRBD1 | TRBV11-2 | CASSIGTALFGYTF | TGTGCCAGCAGCATCGGGACAGCCCTCTTTGGCTACACCTTC
12 | TRBJ2-1 | . | . | TRBV27 | CASSPAYNEQFF | TGTGCCAGCAGTCCCGCCTACAATGAGCAGTTCTTC
14 | TRBJ2-2 | once | . | TRBV27 | CASRQDWDTGELFF | TGTGCCAGTAGACAGGACTGGGACACCGGGGAGCTGTTTTTT
13 | TRBJ1-1 | . | . | TRBV3-1/TRBV3-2 | CASSPTVNTEAFF | TGTGCCAGCAGCCCGACAGTGAACACTGAAGCTTTCTTT
18 | TRBJ1-5 | . | TRBD1 | TRBV28 | CASSLLSLRGRSNQPQHF | TGTGCCAGCAGTTTATTGTCCCTCAGGGGGCGTAGCAATCAGCCCCAGCATTTT
15 | TRBJ1-2 | . | . | TRBV4-1 | CASSQVWAGDFGYTF | TGCGCCAGCAGCCAAGTATGGGCAGGAGACTTCGGCTACACCTTC
12 | TRBJ2-1 | . | . | TRBV7-2 | CASSLVGNEQFF | TGTGCCAGCAGCTTAGTAGGCAATGAGCAGTTCTTC
16 | TRBJ1-1 | . | . | TRBV4-1 | CASSHLNRATGTEAFF | TGCGCCAGCAGCCACCTCAACCGGGCAACGGGGACTGAAGCTTTCTTT
15 | TRBJ1-6 | . | . | TRBV14 | CASSKGHPAGSPLHF | TGTGCCAGCAGCAAAGGGCATCCGGCTGGTTCACCCCTCCACTTT
15 | TRBJ1-1 | . | . | TRBV7-2 | CASSSPRSGGTEAFF | TGTGCCAGCAGCTCCCCTCGAAGCGGGGGGACTGAAGCTTTCTTT
10 | TRBJ2-1 | once | . | TRBV2 | CASSRLEQFF | TGTGCCAGCAGCCGCTTGGAGCAGTTCTTC
16 | TRBJ2-1 | . | TRBD2 | TRBV28 | CASTSLAGESYNEQFF | TGTGCCAGCACCTCTTTAGCGGGAGAAAGTTACAATGAGCAGTTCTTC
14 | TRBJ1-4 | . | . | TRBV6-1 | CASSEDRVDEKLFF | TGTGCCAGCAGTGAAGACAGGGTAGACGAAAAACTGTTTTTT
16 | TRBJ2-1 | . | . | TRBV6-2/TRBV6-3 | CASSYRTRSGHNEQFF | TGTGCCAGCAGTTACCGGACCCGCTCAGGACACAATGAGCAGTTCTTC